This TCR beta chain comes out of a study of blood T cells in healthy people across ages. About this clonotype itself: Its antigen is still unknown.

A second PCR of about 7 to 12 cycles used a sample-barcoded 5' primer and a J-beta primer mix. One entry per CDR3 protein, called by TCRdb with MiXCR from the 5' RACE reads. The data hold roughly 790,000 distinct CDR3 sequences, with roughly two fifths observed a single time. Study-wide results and caveats: Versus aged donors, long-lived donors had higher diversity and more naive CD4+ cells. Diversity of TCR beta correlated strongly with naive T cell percentage.

The source of this sequence is an older woman in good health. The sample consisted of blood.

CDR3 nucleotides: TGCAGTGCTAGTGGTTCAGCGGGGGCCCACTCCTACGAGCAGTACTTC. This gives the protein CSASGSAGAHSYEQYF. The V and J genes are TRBV20-1 and TRBJ2-7; 8 positions agree with TRBD2. The CDR3 contains 16 residues. With 3 bases clipped from V and 0 bases from J, the junction kept 10 bases outside the gene matches. CDR1 and CDR2 (germline): DFQATT, SNEGSKA (reference sequence).